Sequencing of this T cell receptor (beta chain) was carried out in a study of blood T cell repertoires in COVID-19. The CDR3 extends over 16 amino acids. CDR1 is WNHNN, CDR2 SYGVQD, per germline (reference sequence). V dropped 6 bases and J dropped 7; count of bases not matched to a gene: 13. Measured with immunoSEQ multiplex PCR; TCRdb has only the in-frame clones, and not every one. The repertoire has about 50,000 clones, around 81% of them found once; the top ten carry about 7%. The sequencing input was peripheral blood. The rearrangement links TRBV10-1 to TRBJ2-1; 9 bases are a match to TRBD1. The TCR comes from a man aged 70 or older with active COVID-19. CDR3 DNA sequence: TGCGCCAGCAGCCACACTGCCGGGACAGGGAAGAATGAGCAGTTCTTC. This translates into CASSHTAGTGKNEQFF.